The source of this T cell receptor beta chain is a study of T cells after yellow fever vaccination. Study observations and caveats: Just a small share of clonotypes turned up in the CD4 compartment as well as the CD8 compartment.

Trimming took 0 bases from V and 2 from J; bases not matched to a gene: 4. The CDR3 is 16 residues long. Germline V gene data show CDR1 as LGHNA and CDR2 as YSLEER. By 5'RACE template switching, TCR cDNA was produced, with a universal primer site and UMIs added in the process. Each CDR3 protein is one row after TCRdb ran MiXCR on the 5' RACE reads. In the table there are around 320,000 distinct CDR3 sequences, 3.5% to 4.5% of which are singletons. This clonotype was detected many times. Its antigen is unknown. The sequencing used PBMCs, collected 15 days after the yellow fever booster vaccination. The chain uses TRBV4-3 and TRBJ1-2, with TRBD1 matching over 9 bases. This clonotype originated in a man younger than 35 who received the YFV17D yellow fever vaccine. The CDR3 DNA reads TGCGCCAGCAGCCAAGAGAACAGGGGGCCGAACTATGGCTACACCTTC. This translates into CASSQENRGPNYGYTF.